This T cell receptor beta chain was sequenced during a study of blood T cell repertoires in COVID-19. At the level of the study: Italy, Spain and the United States were the sources of the convalescent and acute COVID-19 samples. T cells, B-cell-depleted T cells, or PBMCs provided the cDNA or gDNA that served as material.

Across 20 to 25 US areas, participants ranged in age from roughly 18 to 95 years. The study assigned cohorts using participant-reported clinical history. TCRdb's copy holds only in-frame clones and misses some; the assay was immunoSEQ multiplex PCR. The table records fewer than 250,000 clones, 80% to 90% of them present only once. The ends lost 5 bases at V and 3 bases at J; junction bases unmatched: 4. CDR1 and CDR2 (germline): GTSNPN, SVGIG (reference sequence). The CDR3 runs to 12 residues. The rearrangement uses TRBV30 and TRBJ2-7, with TRBD1 matching 7 bases. Sequencing was done on a sample of PBMCs or T cells enriched from blood (not recorded which). The clonotype originates from a woman aged 25 to 39 with acute COVID-19. The CDR3 protein is CAWQSGGYEQYF. CDR3 in DNA: TGTGCCTGGCAGTCAGGGGGCTACGAGCAGTACTTC.